This TCR beta chain was captured in a study of T-cell reconstitution after alpha-beta-depleted transplantation in children. In its sample, this clonotype was seen a few times. V was trimmed by 0 bases and J by 10 bases, leaving 13 bases between them. This CDR3 spans 13 amino acids. Germline CDR1 and CDR2: SQVTM and ANQGSEA. The authors prepared the TCRbeta library with unique molecular identifiers. TCRdb fed the PCR reads into MiXCR, producing one record per CDR3 protein. The sample carries about 540,000 distinct CDR3 sequences, about a sixth recorded once. This clonotype was obtained from a human donor who donated a stem cell graft to a child with acute lymphoblastic leukemia. The chain carries TRBV29-1 and TRBJ2-1, with a tentative D call TRBD2 (6 bases). Sequenced material: PBMCs from the stem cell graft donor, taken from the stem cell graft. Written as DNA, the CDR3 is TGCAGCGTTGAAGATCTGTCTAGCGCAGAGCAGTTCTTC. The encoded protein is CSVEDLSSAEQFF.